The sequence of this T cell receptor beta chain was determined in a study of cytomegalovirus exposure and HLA in healthy donors. The CDR3 consists of 19 residues. Germline V gene data show CDR1 as LGHNA and CDR2 as YNFKEQ. PCR was performed using 60 Vbeta and 13 Jbeta primers. Source study methods: An analysis performed later counted roughly 79 million unique TCR beta chains (approximately 10 million of them shared). This table comes from immunoSEQ multiplex PCR, and its TCRdb copy is limited to in-frame clones, with some not included. From that table come the V and J calls and clone size; the DNA was used to work out D and trimming. Of about 160,000 clones in the sample, around four fifths are singletons; the top ten hold 1.3% to 1.5%. Whole-study results and caveats: A link between a missense DCLRE1C variant and TCR beta V- and J-gene trimming emerged from a later analysis. Presence/absence analyses supposed approximately even sequencing depth among donors.

In the case of this clone: What it recognizes is unknown. The junction departs from the called germline gene at one end, perhaps through a read error.

Sequenced sample: PBMCs. This chain joins TRBV4-2 and TRBJ2-6; 9 bases are a match to TRBD2. The receptor's source is a woman in her thirties in good health and CMV-seronegative. The CDR3 DNA follows: TGTGCCAGCAGCCAAGGGGTTGCGGGGGGGCTCTCTGGGGCCAACGGCCTGACTTTC. It encodes CASSQGVAGGLSGANGLTF.